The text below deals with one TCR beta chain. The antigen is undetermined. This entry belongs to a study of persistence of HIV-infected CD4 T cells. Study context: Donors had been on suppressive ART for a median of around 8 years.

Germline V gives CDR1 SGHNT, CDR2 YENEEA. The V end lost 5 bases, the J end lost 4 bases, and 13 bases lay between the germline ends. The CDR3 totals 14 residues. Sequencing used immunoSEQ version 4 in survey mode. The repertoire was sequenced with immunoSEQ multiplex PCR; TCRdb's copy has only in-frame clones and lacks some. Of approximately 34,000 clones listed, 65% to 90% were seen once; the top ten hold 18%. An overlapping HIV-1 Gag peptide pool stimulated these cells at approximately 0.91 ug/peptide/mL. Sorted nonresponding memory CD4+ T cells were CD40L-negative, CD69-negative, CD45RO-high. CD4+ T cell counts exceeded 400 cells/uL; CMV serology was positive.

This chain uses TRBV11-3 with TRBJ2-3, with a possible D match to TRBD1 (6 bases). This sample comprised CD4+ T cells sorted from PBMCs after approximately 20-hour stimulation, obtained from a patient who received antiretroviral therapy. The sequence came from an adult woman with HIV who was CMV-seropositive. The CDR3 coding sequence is TGTGCCAGCAGCCCCCTCGGACAGCCAGATACGCAGTATTTT. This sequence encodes CASSPLGQPDTQYF.